This T cell receptor beta chain was obtained from a study of T cell responses to AZD1222 COVID-19 vaccine. Study outcomes and limitations: Breadth and depth of Spike-specific TCRs rose after two AZD1222 doses. The CD4 TCRs associated with vaccination extended across spike and predominated at 160-218 and 743-854. Donors were largely white British and mainly female; clonal diversity was possibly underestimated. At study baseline, merely several AZD1222 recipients were seropositive.

Germline V CDR1 and CDR2: SGHTA, FQGTGA. This CDR3 comprises 13 residues. Trimming cost V 5 bases and J 5 bases, with 12 bases left between them. This clone has just one count. As yet, its antigen is unknown. Measured with immunoSEQ multiplex PCR; TCRdb has only the in-frame clones, and not every one. The data show around 210,000 clones, 94% seen once. This receptor was identified in an adult who received the MenACWY meningococcal vaccine as a control. The genes are TRBV7-3 and TRBJ2-5; the D is unclear. The input for sequencing was peripheral blood, taken 28 days after the second dose of the MenACWY control vaccine. This CDR3 is CASSPVGLETQYF. The CDR3 DNA follows: TGTGCCAGCAGCCCCGTGGGGTTGGAGACCCAGTACTTC.